This T cell receptor (beta chain) was identified during a study of OX40 agonist ivuxolimab in advanced cancers. Study-level information: The patients got ivuxolimab, which is an agonistic anti-OX40 (CD134) antibody. Of the patients, three showed partial responses, one with hepatocellular carcinoma and two with cutaneous melanoma. Participants averaged approximately 65 years of age (range roughly 20 to 90) and were under 90% male.

This CDR3 is 16 amino acids long. V dropped 0 bases and J dropped 1 base, with 12 bases sitting between them. Germline loops: CDR1 KGHSH, CDR2 LQKENI. Sequenced by immunoSEQ multiplex PCR; TCRdb stores in-frame clones only, minus some. The sample carries about 76,000 clones, about 82% recorded once. Sequencing used CD4+ or CD8+ T cells sorted from blood, obtained in a trial of the OX40 agonist ivuxolimab. V usage is TRBV18 and J usage is TRBJ2-5; D remains unclear. This receptor was taken from an adult with an advanced solid tumor such as melanoma, head and neck, liver or kidney cancer. CDR3 amino acids: CASSPPGGQAQETQYF. As DNA, the CDR3 is TGTGCCAGCTCACCACCGGGCGGCCAGGCCCAAGAGACCCAGTACTTC.